These T cell receptor beta chains were read from a single sample in a study of blood T cell repertoires in COVID-19. Measured with immunoSEQ multiplex PCR; TCRdb has only the in-frame clones, and not every one. Of approximately 120,000 clones in the sample, about 70% were seen once. Sequenced material: peripheral blood. The receptors come from a man aged 55-75 years with acute or convalescent COVID-19. Both conserved end residues are part of each CDR3. The order of the fields is D gene, clone size, V gene, J gene, CDR3 DNA, CDR3 protein. The D gene is left open where the match is weak. The size field is filled for only some rows; it gives once, few, many or a size class.

d_call: TRBD2
clone_size: NA
v_call: TRBV5-1
j_call: TRBJ2-3
cdr3_nt: TGCGCCAGCAGCTCGGGTACTAGCGGACCAACTGATACGCAGTATTTT
cdr3_aa: CASSSGTSGPTDTQYF

d_call: NA
clone_size: NA
v_call: TRBV28
j_call: TRBJ2-5
cdr3_nt: TGTGCCAGTCGGGAAGGAGCCCAAGAGACCCAGTACTTC
cdr3_aa: CASREGAQETQYF

d_call: TRBD1
clone_size: NA
v_call: TRBV2
j_call: TRBJ1-2
cdr3_nt: TGTGCCAGCAGTGGCAGGGGGATTAGTGGCTACACCTTC
cdr3_aa: CASSGRGISGYTF

d_call: NA
clone_size: NA
v_call: TRBV24-1
j_call: TRBJ2-1
cdr3_nt: TGTGCCACCAGTGATTTAAGCGGCGATGAGCAGTTCTTC
cdr3_aa: CATSDLSGDEQFF

d_call: NA
clone_size: few
v_call: TRBV6-5
j_call: TRBJ1-2
cdr3_nt: TGTGCCAGCATAGGGGGATCTAACTATGGCTACACCTTC
cdr3_aa: CASIGGSNYGYTF

d_call: NA
clone_size: few
v_call: TRBV27
j_call: TRBJ1-6
cdr3_nt: TGTGCCAGCAGTTTATCGCGTGCGAATTCACCCCTCCACTTT
cdr3_aa: CASSLSRANSPLHF

d_call: TRBD2
clone_size: NA
v_call: TRBV7-9
j_call: TRBJ2-5
cdr3_nt: TGTGCCAGCAGCTCGAAGCTAGCGGAAGAGACCCAGTACTTC
cdr3_aa: CASSSKLAEETQYF

d_call: TRBD1
clone_size: NA
v_call: TRBV30
j_call: TRBJ2-4
cdr3_nt: TGTGCCTGGAGCGCCCCTCATGGGACAGTAAAAAACATTCAGTACTTC
cdr3_aa: CAWSAPHGTVKNIQYF

d_call: NA
clone_size: NA
v_call: TRBV20-1
j_call: TRBJ2-1
cdr3_nt: TGCAGTGCTAGTCGCGGTAGATCTAGCCGAAATGAGCAGTTCTTC
cdr3_aa: CSASRGRSSRNEQFF

d_call: TRBD1
clone_size: NA
v_call: TRBV11-3
j_call: TRBJ2-6
cdr3_nt: TGTGCCAGCAGCTTAGGGACAGGGGTCTACTCTGGGGCCAACGTCCTGACTTTC
cdr3_aa: CASSLGTGVYSGANVLTF

d_call: NA
clone_size: NA
v_call: TRBV5-1
j_call: TRBJ1-1
cdr3_nt: TGCGCCAGCAGCTTGCGGCCCCACAGGGATACGAACACTGAAGCTTTCTTT
cdr3_aa: CASSLRPHRDTNTEAFF

d_call: NA
clone_size: NA
v_call: TRBV2
j_call: TRBJ2-2
cdr3_nt: TGTGCCAGCAGGAGGGGTAGCGGATCGAACACCGGGGAGCTGTTTTTT
cdr3_aa: CASRRGSGSNTGELFF

d_call: TRBD1
clone_size: NA
v_call: TRBV19
j_call: TRBJ1-2
cdr3_nt: TGTGCCAGTCGAACAGGGGAGGTAACGGGTAACTATGGCTACACCTTC
cdr3_aa: CASRTGEVTGNYGYTF

d_call: NA
clone_size: NA
v_call: TRBV11-3
j_call: TRBJ2-3
cdr3_nt: TGTGCCAGCAGCTTACGTGTCGGGACAAGCACAGATACGCAGTATTTT
cdr3_aa: CASSLRVGTSTDTQYF

d_call: NA
clone_size: few
v_call: TRBV27
j_call: TRBJ1-1
cdr3_nt: TGTGCCAGCACCCGAGGGGGAAAGCGGTTCGGAGCTTTCTTT
cdr3_aa: CASTRGGKRFGAFF

d_call: NA
clone_size: NA
v_call: TRBV21-1
j_call: TRBJ2-1
cdr3_nt: TGTGCCAGCAGCAGAAAAAAGGACTTATCCTACAATGAGCAGTTCTTC
cdr3_aa: CASSRKKDLSYNEQFF

d_call: NA
clone_size: once
v_call: TRBV10-2
j_call: TRBJ2-7
cdr3_nt: TGCGCCAGCAGCCCCCTCATACTAGTGGCCTACGAGCAGTACTTC
cdr3_aa: CASSPLILVAYEQYF

d_call: NA
clone_size: NA
v_call: TRBV5-1
j_call: TRBJ1-1
cdr3_nt: TGCGCCAGCAGTGAGGGTTTGGGGGGCACTGAAGCTTTCTTT
cdr3_aa: CASSEGLGGTEAFF

d_call: TRBD1
clone_size: NA
v_call: TRBV5-1
j_call: TRBJ1-5
cdr3_nt: TGCGCCAGCAGCTCCGGACAGGGCAATCAGCCCCAGCATTTT
cdr3_aa: CASSSGQGNQPQHF